The present T cell receptor beta chain was sequenced within a study of blood T cell repertoires in COVID-19. Study context: Samples taken during acute and convalescent COVID-19 were collected in the United States, Italy and Spain. PBMCs, B-cell-depleted T cells, or T cells were the source of the cDNA or gDNA that made up the material.

Original methodology: Estimates of nucleated cell counts were drawn from the amplification of reference gene primers. Clones were sequenced by immunoSEQ multiplex PCR, and TCRdb holds only the in-frame ones, with some missing. V and J calls and clone size follow that table, whereas D and trimming were derived from the DNA. Here the sample spans 150,000 to 180,000 clones, roughly nine tenths being singletons. Trimming removed 11 bases from V and 0 bases from J; junction bases left unmatched: 7. CDR1 is SNHLY and CDR2 is FYNNEI in the germline V gene. This CDR3 comprises 14 residues. The receptor was isolated from an older woman with acute or convalescent COVID-19. The chain carries TRBV2 and TRBJ2-7, with TRBD1 matching over 10 bases. The sample consisted of peripheral blood. The CDR3 sequence: CAGQGGIPSYEQYF. CDR3 DNA sequence: TGTGCCGGACAGGGGGGCATCCCCTCCTACGAGCAGTACTTC.